One and the same sample provided the 29 T cell receptor beta chains below, sequenced in a study of blood T cell repertoires in COVID-19. The method was immunoSEQ multiplex PCR; TCRdb's version includes in-frame clones alone and lacks a portion of them. The table has some 220,000 clones, around 82% seen once. The material sequenced was peripheral blood. These receptor sequences come from a human donor in a cohort sampled during active COVID-19.

The V call is TRBV5-1, the J call TRBJ1-2; D possibly corresponds to TRBD1 (6 bases). Germline V gives CDR1 SGHRS, CDR2 YFSETQ. The V end lost 0 bases, the J end lost 3 bases, and 9 bases lay between the germline ends. The CDR3 contains 14 residues. The CDR3 sequence is CASSLGQDHYGYTF. The CDR3 nucleotides read TGCGCCAGCAGCTTGGGACAGGACCACTATGGCTACACCTTC.

This sequence joins TRBV15 and TRBJ2-7; D is possibly TRBD2 (5 bases). V lost 5 bases and J lost 0, with 14 bases in between. The CDR3 runs 15 residues. CDR1 LNHNV and CDR2 YYDKDF come from the germline V gene (reference sequence). CDR3 in DNA: TGTGCCACCAGCCGGGGAGTCGGCCCCTCCTACGAGCAGTACTTC. The encoded protein is CATSRGVGPSYEQYF.

This clone was recorded once. The V and J genes are TRBV10-3 and TRBJ2-7, with D perhaps TRBD1 (5 bases). Germline V gives CDR1 ENHRY, CDR2 SYGVKD. Trimming left V 10 bases short and J 2 bases short, with 27 bases between. The CDR3 sequence is 17 residues long. The CDR3 protein is CATSLGDVGLKPYEQYF. DNA of the CDR3: TGTGCCACCTCCCTGGGCGACGTGGGGCTGAAACCCTACGAGCAGTACTTC.

J is TRBJ1-5 and V is TRBV7-2; the match to TRBD1 covers 8 bases. CDR3 length: 15 amino acids. In germline, CDR1 is SGHTA, CDR2 FQGNSA. V was pared by 3 bases and J by 2 bases, with 3 bases of the junction left unmatched. CDR3 region: CASSFGQGGNQPQHF. In DNA, the CDR3 is TGTGCCAGCAGCTTTGGACAGGGTGGCAATCAGCCCCAGCATTTT. Variable domain in full (rest from reference TRBV7-2 and TRBJ1-5): GAGVSQSPSNKVTEKGKDVELRCDPISGHTALYWYRQSLGQGLEFLIYFQGNSAPDKSGLPSDRFSAERTGGSVSTLTIQRTQQEDSAVYLCASSFGQGGNQPQHFGDGTRLSIL.

The chain recombines TRBV5-1 with TRBJ1-2, with D possibly matching TRBD1 (5 bases). The CDR3 sequence is 15 residues long. Looked up from germline, CDR1 is SGHRS and CDR2 is YFSETQ. V was cut by 1 base and J by 2 bases, with 12 bases left in between. The CDR3 here is CASSLWGGSNYGYTF. The CDR3 DNA sequence: TGCGCCAGCAGCTTGTGGGGGGGTTCGAACTATGGCTACACCTTC.

This sequence joins TRBV7-6 and TRBJ2-5, with unresolved D. V lost 5 bases to trimming and J lost 5 bases, with 9 bases between them. This CDR3 has 12 residues. Germline CDR1 reads SGHVS; CDR2 reads FNYEAQ. This chain's CDR3 is CASSPSVETQYF. The CDR3 coding sequence is TGTGCCAGCAGCCCGTCCGTCGAGACCCAGTACTTC.

V gene TRBV18 combines with J gene TRBJ1-2; the D gene is possibly TRBD1 (5 bases). V dropped 2 bases and J dropped 3 bases, with 16 bases sitting between them. CDR1 and CDR2 from the germline V gene are KGHSH and LQKENI. The CDR3 is 16 amino acids. The CDR3 DNA follows: TGTGCCAGCTCACCATCTGGGGGACTCCGAGACTATGGCTACACCTTC. This gives the protein CASSPSGGLRDYGYTF.

This clone was recorded once. The chain recombines TRBV4-2 with TRBJ2-1; 9 bases fit TRBD2. Germline V gene data show CDR1 as LGHNA and CDR2 as YNFKEQ. CDR3 length: 15 residues. The V and J ends lost 4 bases and 8 bases, in that order; junction bases with no gene match: 9. DNA of the CDR3: TGTGCCAGCAGCCCGCCGGCAGCGGGAGGCGATGAGCAGTTCTTC. Protein: CASSPPAAGGDEQFF.

The V gene is TRBV2, the J gene TRBJ2-3; 8 positions agree with TRBD2. J gave up 3 bases and V 7 bases, and 6 bases lay outside the gene matches. Germline lookup yields CDR1 SNHLY and CDR2 FYNNEI. This CDR3 has 14 residues. In DNA, the CDR3 is TGTGCCAGCAAGGACATAGCGGGGACAGATACGCAGTATTTT. Translation: CASKDIAGTDTQYF.

The sample holds one count of this clone. The J gene is TRBJ1-1, the V gene TRBV27, with D perhaps TRBD1 (6 bases). CDR3 length equals 13 residues. Germline V gene sequence: CDR1 MNHEY, CDR2 SMNVEV (reference sequence). Trimming shortened V by 8 bases and J by 1 base, and 11 bases separated the two germline ends. The CDR3 DNA follows: TGTGCCAGCGGGACATTTGGGAACACTGAAGCTTTCTTT. Protein product: CASGTFGNTEAFF.

V and J are TRBV6-6 and TRBJ1-5; 10 positions agree with TRBD1. Trimming at V came to 6 bases and at J to 0 bases, leaving 8 bases not matched to a gene. The CDR3 totals 17 residues. CDR1 is MNHNY and CDR2 is SVGAGI in the germline V gene (reference sequence). DNA of the CDR3: TGTGCCAGCAGCCGACGGGGGACAGGGGTTAGCAATCAGCCCCAGCATTTT. Translation gives CASSRRGTGVSNQPQHF.

This clone was seen just once. The genes are TRBV28 and TRBJ2-2; D might be TRBD2 (6 bases). The CDR3 length is 15 residues. V dropped 7 bases and J dropped 2 bases, with 14 bases sitting between them. Per the germline V gene, CDR1 is MDHEN and CDR2 is SYDVKM. The CDR3: CASTSPEGNTGELFF. CDR3 coding DNA: TGTGCCAGCACCTCCCCGGAGGGAAACACCGGGGAGCTGTTTTTT.

V usage is TRBV28 and J usage is TRBJ2-1; 7 bases line up with TRBD2. This CDR3 has 17 residues. With V trimmed by 2 bases and J by 4 bases, 11 bases remained unmatched. Germline CDR1 MDHEN, CDR2 SYDVKM. The CDR3 loop reads CASSLPLGAGEYNEQFF. Written as DNA, the CDR3 is TGTGCCAGCAGTTTACCCCTCGGGGCGGGGGAGTACAATGAGCAGTTCTTC. Drawing the rest from reference TRBV28 and TRBJ2-1, the complete variable domain is DVKVTQSSRYLVKRTGEKVFLECVQDMDHENMFWYRQDPGLGLRLIYFSYDVKMKEKGDIPEGYSVSREKKERFSLILESASTNQTSMYLCASSLPLGAGEYNEQFFGPGTRLTVL.

This rearrangement joins TRBV7-9 to TRBJ2-1; 9 nucleotides match TRBD2. The CDR3 has 15 amino acids. V shed 7 bases, J shed 8 bases, and the junction held 12 bases outside the gene matches. The germline V gene has CDR1 SEHNR and CDR2 FQNEAQ (reference sequence). The CDR3 sequence: CASTLPGTSTHEQFF. The CDR3 DNA reads as TGTGCCAGCACCCTCCCCGGGACTAGCACCCATGAGCAGTTCTTC.

The V and J genes are TRBV5-1 and TRBJ2-5; 10 bases are a match to TRBD2. Germline-derived CDR1 and CDR2 are SGHRS and YFSETQ. The length of the CDR3 is 16 residues. V trimming: 4 bases; J trimming: 5 bases; junction bases outside the gene matches: 11. The CDR3 DNA reads as TGCGCCAGCAGCCCCAGCGGGAGGGCCCTCGGGGAGACCCAGTACTTC. Amino acids: CASSPSGRALGETQYF.

The CDR3 DNA reads as TGTGCCAGCAGTGAGGCGGGGGTCAATCAGCCCCAGCATTTT. Translation gives CASSEAGVNQPQHF. This chain uses TRBV6-4 with TRBJ1-5, with a weak D call TRBD1 (5 bases). The CDR3 loop spans 14 amino acids. Trimming stripped 3 bases from V and 3 bases from J, with 9 bases between. Germline V gene lookup returns CDR1 MRHNA and CDR2 SNTAGT.

In this sample, this clone turned up once. The chain links TRBV10-2 to TRBJ2-7, with unresolved D. Trimming shortened V by 2 bases and J by 4 bases, and 6 bases separated the two germline ends. This CDR3 spans 12 amino acids. Per germline, CDR1 WSHSY and CDR2 SAAADI. The CDR3 region is CASSEGRYEQYF. As DNA, the CDR3 is TGCGCCAGCAGTGAGGGCAGGTACGAGCAGTACTTC.

The genes are TRBV9 and TRBJ2-5, with TRBD2 matching 7 bases. CDR3 length equals 15 residues. V shed 2 bases, J shed 4 bases, and the junction held 8 bases outside the gene matches. CDR1 and CDR2 (germline): SGDLS, YYNGEE. CDR3 sequence reads: CASSVGGKRIETQYF. DNA of the CDR3: TGTGCCAGCAGCGTGGGGGGGAAAAGGATAGAGACCCAGTACTTC.

The rearrangement uses TRBV7-2 and TRBJ1-2; D uncertain. The length of the CDR3 is 14 residues. CDR1 is SGHTA and CDR2 is FQGNSA in the germline V gene. Trimming cost V 2 bases and J 4 bases, with 11 bases left between them. The DNA for the CDR3 is TGTGCCAGCAGCTTATTAGCCTCCAGCTATGGCTACACCTTC. Translation: CASSLLASSYGYTF.

V is TRBV4-3 and J is TRBJ1-2; D uncertain. From germline, CDR1 is LGHNA and CDR2 YSLEER. V was trimmed by 4 bases and J by 8 bases, leaving 17 bases between them. CDR3 length equals 14 residues. For the CDR3, the DNA is TGCGCCAGCAGCCCCGTCCAACCTGAGGGCGGCTACACCTTC. Its protein product is CASSPVQPEGGYTF.

V and J are TRBV28 and TRBJ1-5; no definite D call. Per germline, CDR1 MDHEN and CDR2 SYDVKM. The V end was cut by 1 base, the J end by 0 bases, with 16 bases between. CDR3 length: 18 residues. CDR3 residues: CASSLFFGLSFSNQPQHF. The CDR3 coding sequence is TGTGCCAGCAGTTTATTCTTTGGACTCTCTTTTAGCAATCAGCCCCAGCATTTT.

The chain employs TRBV6-5 and TRBJ1-1; maybe TRBD1 (5 bases). The V gene's germline CDR1 is MNHEY and CDR2 SVGAGI. V dropped 2 bases and J dropped 2 bases, with 9 bases sitting between them. CDR3 length: 14 residues. The CDR3 coding sequence is TGTGCCAGCAGTTACGGGGCAGCCAACACTGAAGCTTTCTTT. This sequence encodes CASSYGAANTEAFF.

The V and J genes are TRBV7-3 and TRBJ2-1; D gene uncertain. The germline V and J ends were trimmed by 3 bases and 5 bases, with 8 bases remaining between them. The CDR3 length is 13 residues. Germline loops: CDR1 SGHTA, CDR2 FQGTGA. CDR3 protein: CASSFARHNEQFF. The CDR3 DNA is TGTGCCAGCAGCTTCGCTAGACACAATGAGCAGTTCTTC.

The J gene is TRBJ1-1, the V gene TRBV28, with D tentatively TRBD1 (5 bases). CDR3 size: 14 residues. Germline-derived CDR1 and CDR2 are MDHEN and SYDVKM. Trimming stripped 6 bases from V and 8 bases from J, with 19 bases between. The CDR3, as DNA: TGTGCCAGCAGGACGGGGGGGGATATGCCAGAAGCTTTCTTT. Translating gives CASRTGGDMPEAFF.

V and J are TRBV28 and TRBJ2-1; 7 nucleotides align to TRBD2. This CDR3 spans 13 amino acids. Germline lookup yields CDR1 MDHEN and CDR2 SYDVKM. V shed 5 bases and J 6 bases; nucleotides not matched to a gene: 4. Written as DNA, the CDR3 is TGTGCCAGCAGTCAACTAGCGAGCAATGAGCAGTTCTTC. This gives the protein CASSQLASNEQFF.

The genes are TRBV7-6 and TRBJ2-3; 7 bases fit TRBD1. The germline V gene encodes CDR1 SGHVS and CDR2 FNYEAQ. Trimming removed 5 bases from V and 1 base from J; junction bases left unmatched: 6. This CDR3 has 15 residues. Written as DNA, the CDR3 is TGTGCCAGCAGCCAGGGACAGCACCGCACAGATACGCAGTATTTT. It is translated as CASSQGQHRTDTQYF.

The V call is TRBV12-3 or TRBV12-4, the J call TRBJ2-5, with D unclear. This CDR3 region has 13 residues. V was cut by 5 bases and J by 7 bases, with 14 bases left in between. The CDR3 nucleotides are TGTGCCAGCAGTCGGAGCCTCGAAGGGACCCAGTACTTC. Translated: CASSRSLEGTQYF.

This chain connects TRBV18 to TRBJ1-2, with 9 bases lining up with TRBD1. With 4 bases clipped from V and 3 bases from J, the junction kept 6 bases outside the gene matches. The CDR3 is 15 residues long. Germline V gene lookup returns CDR1 KGHSH and CDR2 LQKENI. DNA of the CDR3: TGTGCCAGCTCACTACAGGGACAGGGCGACTATGGCTACACCTTC. It codes for CASSLQGQGDYGYTF.

A few counts support this clone. The chain has TRBV19 and TRBJ2-2, with TRBD2 matching 8 bases. V lost 7 bases and J lost 5; bases outside the gene matches: 9. CDR1 and CDR2 (germline): LNHDA, SQIVND (reference sequence). The CDR3 extends over 15 amino acids. The CDR3 loop reads CASIGRGVETGELFF. For the CDR3, the DNA is TGTGCCAGTATCGGGCGGGGGGTCGAAACCGGGGAGCTGTTTTTT.